This TCR beta chain was documented in a study of blood T cell repertoires in COVID-19. Overall study: Donors in the United States, Italy and Spain gave samples during acute or convalescent COVID-19. In each case, the material was cDNA or gDNA derived from T cells, B-cell-depleted T cells, or PBMCs.

Trimming left V 3 bases short and J 7 bases short, with 6 bases between. This CDR3 is 12 amino acids long. In the authors' methods: Scientists estimated how many nucleated cells there were by amplifying reference gene primers. TCRdb's table, derived via immunoSEQ multiplex PCR, lists solely in-frame clones and lacks some. The V and J calls and clone size come from that table; D and trimming were worked out from the DNA. Among about 120,000 clones listed, roughly 87% were seen once. The chain combines TRBV12-3 or TRBV12-4 with TRBJ1-4; D is uncertain. The TCR was taken from a man older than 75 with acute or convalescent COVID-19. Sequenced material: peripheral blood. DNA of the CDR3: TGTGCCAGCAGTTTTTGGAGTGAAAAACTGTTTTTT. Amino acids: CASSFWSEKLFF.